This T cell receptor (beta chain) was found in a study of blood T cells in healthy people across ages. Together with a sample-barcoded 5' primer, a J-beta primer mix was included in a second PCR lasting roughly 6 to 12 cycles. TCRdb analysed the 5' RACE reads with MiXCR anew, one entry per CDR3 protein. This table has 1.5 million to 2 million distinct CDR3 sequences, 40% to 55% appearing once. The TCR comes from a woman aged 40-49 years in good health. The sample taken for sequencing was blood.

CDR3 bases: TGCGCCAGCAGTGCAACAACCCCTAGAGATGAGCAGTTCTTC. Translation: CASSATTPRDEQFF. J is TRBJ2-1 and V is TRBV10-2, with D unresolved. V gave up 4 bases and J gave up 8 bases, with 15 bases separating them. Germline V lookup: CDR1 WSHSY, CDR2 SAAADI. The CDR3 has 14 residues.